These 25 T cell receptor beta chains came from one sample sequenced in a study of PD-1 blockade in classical Hodgkin lymphoma. Every patient was affected by relapse after autologous stem cell transplantation, while exposure to brentuximab vedotin was not uniform. Some clones are missing from TCRdb's copy, which holds only in-frame ones; the method was immunoSEQ multiplex PCR. The sample lists approximately 89,000 clones; approximately 88% were seen once. This specimen consisted of peripheral blood mononuclear cells (PBMCs), obtained at baseline. The receptors here all came from a human donor with classical Hodgkin lymphoma.

This chain uses TRBV18 with TRBJ2-7, with unresolved D. The CDR3 spans 14 residues. V lost 5 bases to trimming and J lost 0 bases, with 11 bases between them. Germline assignment: CDR1 KGHSH and CDR2 LQKENI. The CDR3 sequence: CASSTIRTSYEQYF. CDR3 DNA sequence: TGTGCCAGCTCAACCATTAGGACCTCCTACGAGCAGTACTTC.

This sequence joins TRBV5-4 and TRBJ2-1; D tentatively fits TRBD1 or TRBD2 (5 bases each). The germline V gene has CDR1 SGHNT and CDR2 YYREEE (reference sequence). The V and J ends lost 5 bases and 9 bases respectively, with 18 bases between them. This CDR3 is 14 amino acids long. The CDR3 DNA reads as TGTGCCAGCAGGACCCTCGGGGCCGGCGGTGAGCAGTTCTTC. Protein product: CASRTLGAGGEQFF.

This clone occurred a few times. This CDR3 reads CASISQGFSNQPQHF. CDR3 nucleotide sequence: TGTGCCAGTATAAGCCAGGGGTTTAGCAATCAGCCCCAGCATTTT. This sequence joins TRBV19 and TRBJ1-5, with TRBD1 as a possible D gene (6 bases). In germline, CDR1 is LNHDA, CDR2 SQIVND (reference sequence). The CDR3 is 15 residues long. V was pared by 7 bases and J by 0 bases, with 13 bases between.

This clone has only one observation. The V and J genes are TRBV7-6 and TRBJ2-7; TRBD2 matches 12 bases. CDR3 size: 20 residues. After removal of 1 base from V and 2 bases from J, the junction contained 15 bases not matched to a gene. Looked up from germline, CDR1 is SGHVS and CDR2 is FNYEAQ. CDR3 residues: CASSLGVGKGRLAGAYEQYF. The DNA of the CDR3 is TGTGCCAGCAGCTTAGGCGTCGGCAAGGGTAGACTAGCGGGGGCCTACGAGCAGTACTTC. Full variable domain (outside the CDR3, taken from reference TRBV7-6 and TRBJ2-7): GAGVSQSPRYKVTKRGQDVALRCDPISGHVSLYWYRQALGQGPEFLTYFNYEAQQDKSGLPNDRFSAERPEGSISTLTIQRTEQRDSAMYRCASSLGVGKGRLAGAYEQYFGPGTRLTVT.

The rearrangement joins TRBV10-3 to TRBJ1-5; D call uncertain. Trimming took off 0 bases at V and 6 bases at J, with 15 bases between the two ends. This CDR3 spans 16 amino acids. CDR1 is ENHRY, CDR2 SYGVKD, per germline. The CDR3 DNA sequence: TGTGCCATCAGTGAGTCGGGAGGGAGCGCTGCTCAGCCCCAGCATTTT. It encodes CAISESGGSAAQPQHF.

The table lists this clone with a few counts. The chain has TRBV27 and TRBJ2-3, with D unclear. This CDR3 contains 11 residues. From germline, CDR1 is MNHEY and CDR2 SMNVEV (reference sequence). The ends were cut back, 6 bases at V and 4 bases at J, with 5 bases in the middle. The CDR3 DNA is TGTGCCAGCAGCCGTTCAGATACGCAGTATTTT. This gives the protein CASSRSDTQYF.

The rearrangement joins TRBV5-1 to TRBJ1-1, with 9 bases lining up with TRBD1. The CDR3 is 13 residues long. CDR1 and CDR2 (germline): SGHRS, YFSETQ. V was clipped by 4 bases and J by 8 bases; unmatched bases: 6. This CDR3 is CASSLRTGEEAFF. The CDR3 DNA follows: TGCGCCAGCAGCCTTCGGACAGGGGAGGAAGCTTTCTTT.

The genes are TRBV5-5 and TRBJ1-3; D is unclear. Trimming shortened V by 4 bases and J by 2 bases, and 10 bases separated the two germline ends. This CDR3 has 14 amino acids. The V gene's germline CDR1 is SGHKS and CDR2 YYEKEE (reference sequence). CDR3 amino acids: CASSRDFAGNTIYF. The DNA of the CDR3 is TGTGCCAGCAGCCGGGATTTTGCTGGAAACACCATATATTTT.

The V and J genes are TRBV19 and TRBJ2-7; D possibly corresponds to TRBD2 (6 bases). Germline V lookup: CDR1 LNHDA, CDR2 SQIVND (reference sequence). V was clipped by 3 bases and J by 3 bases, with 15 bases between them. CDR3 size: 15 residues. The CDR3 spells CASSMGGAEFYEQYF. In DNA, the CDR3 is TGTGCCAGTAGTATGGGAGGAGCTGAATTCTACGAGCAGTACTTC. Together with reference TRBV19 and TRBJ2-7, the CDR3 gives the full variable domain: DGGITQSPKYLFRKEGQNVTLSCEQNLNHDAMYWYRQDPGQGLRLIYYSQIVNDFQKGDIAEGYSVSREKKESFPLTVTSAQKNPTAFYLCASSMGGAEFYEQYFGPGTRLTVT.

This sequence joins TRBV5-1 and TRBJ1-3; D is ambiguous. The germline V gene has CDR1 SGHRS and CDR2 YFSETQ. The length of the CDR3 is 12 residues. V shed 1 base and J shed 4 bases, with 3 bases lying between them. The CDR3 region has the DNA TGCGCCAGCAGCTTGTTGGGAAACACCATATATTTT. Residues: CASSLLGNTIYF.

The chain joins TRBV10-2 to TRBJ2-7, with 12 nucleotides matching TRBD2. This CDR3 region has 19 residues. CDR1 and CDR2 from the germline V gene are WSHSY and SAAADI. The J segment lost 3 bases and the V segment lost 7 bases, leaving 19 bases of the junction unmatched. In DNA, the CDR3 is TGCGCCAGCACCGACGACGGGATTCGGACTAGCGGGAAACTCTACGAGCAGTACTTC. Translating gives CASTDDGIRTSGKLYEQYF.

A single count supports this clone. The chain uses TRBV2 and TRBJ2-5, with D unclear. The assigned J gene may be wrong: the sequence end matches TRBJ2-7 better. CDR1 is SNHLY and CDR2 is FYNNEI in the germline V gene. This CDR3 has 12 amino acids. Here the CDR3 DNA reads TGTGCCAGCAGTACATTGGAAGTCGAGCAGTACTTC. Amino acids: CASSTLEVEQYF.

The V and J genes are TRBV28 and TRBJ2-5, with a possible D match to TRBD2 (7 bases). The CDR3 contains 17 residues. V was shortened by 6 bases and J by 5 bases, with 25 bases between the two germline ends. The V gene's germline CDR1 is MDHEN and CDR2 SYDVKM. The CDR3 sequence is CASRSPGVGGDRETQYF. The CDR3 nucleotides are TGTGCCAGCAGATCCCCGGGGGTAGGGGGGGATCGGGAGACCCAGTACTTC.

This clone was seen just once. The rearrangement uses TRBV2 and TRBJ2-2; 8 positions match TRBD1. Germline CDR1 SNHLY, CDR2 FYNNEI. With V trimmed by 6 bases and J by 4 bases, 4 bases remained unmatched. This CDR3 has 14 amino acids. In DNA form, the CDR3 reads TGTGCCAGCAGGGACAGGGTCGGCACCGGGGAGCTGTTTTTT. This codes for CASRDRVGTGELFF.

The chain uses TRBV19 and TRBJ2-5; possibly TRBD1 for D (7 bases). Trimming took 5 bases from V and 4 from J, leaving 11 bases between them. Germline V gene sequence: CDR1 LNHDA, CDR2 SQIVND (reference sequence). The CDR3 loop spans 13 amino acids. The CDR3 protein is CASSLQGGETQYF. The CDR3 nucleotides read TGTGCCAGTAGTCTCCAGGGGGGAGAGACCCAGTACTTC.

The genes are TRBV19 and TRBJ2-1; D is possibly TRBD2 (5 bases). Germline V gene sequence: CDR1 LNHDA, CDR2 SQIVND (reference sequence). This CDR3 is built from 14 residues. The V and J ends lost 5 bases and 10 bases respectively, with 18 bases between them. The CDR3 spells CASSADQVRVEQFF. The CDR3 DNA sequence: TGTGCCAGTAGTGCAGATCAGGTGAGGGTCGAGCAGTTCTTC.

This clone was counted once. The chain is built from TRBV12-2 and TRBJ2-7. TRBV12-2 is reported as a pseudogene. CDR3 length equals 16 residues. CDR3 nucleotides: TGTGCAAGTCGCGTCTGGCCGTTTTCGGGGCGTTACGAGCAGTACTTC. Residues: CASRVWPFSGRYEQYF.

The chain uses TRBV12-5 and TRBJ2-1; D remains ambiguous. The V end was cut by 4 bases, the J end by 1 base, with 8 bases between. Germline CDR1 reads LGHNT; CDR2 reads FRNRAP. The CDR3 spans 14 residues. The CDR3 is CASGWLGSYNEQFF. CDR3 sequence (DNA): TGTGCTAGTGGTTGGCTTGGGTCCTACAATGAGCAGTTCTTC.

The V call is TRBV5-1, the J call TRBJ2-7; 8 bases are a match to TRBD1. Germline V gives CDR1 SGHRS, CDR2 YFSETQ. V trimming: 4 bases; J trimming: 2 bases; junction bases outside the gene matches: 5. This CDR3 contains 14 residues. The CDR3 is CASSGGQVTYEQYF. In DNA, the CDR3 is TGCGCCAGCAGCGGGGGACAGGTTACCTACGAGCAGTACTTC.

V is TRBV30 and J is TRBJ2-2; 10 bases line up with TRBD2. The CDR3 consists of 14 residues. The J segment lost 6 bases and the V segment lost 0 bases, leaving 1 base of the junction unmatched. The germline V gene encodes CDR1 GTSNPN and CDR2 SVGIG (reference sequence). CDR3 in DNA: TGTGCCTGGAGTGTACTAGCGGGATCCGGGGAGCTGTTTTTT. Encoded protein: CAWSVLAGSGELFF.

The chain recombines TRBV30 with TRBJ1-1; D possibly corresponds to TRBD1 (6 bases). Per the germline V gene, CDR1 is GTSNPN and CDR2 is SVGIG (reference sequence). This CDR3 has 14 residues. The V end lost 7 bases, the J end lost 3 bases, and 18 bases lay between the germline ends. This chain's CDR3 is CAYPYWGADTEAFF. The CDR3 nucleotides are TGTGCCTACCCCTACTGGGGGGCTGACACTGAAGCTTTCTTT. The full variable domain, its missing parts supplied by reference TRBV30 and TRBJ1-1, is SQTIHQWPATLVQPVGSPLSLECTVEGTSNPNLYWYRQAAGRGLQLLFYSVGIGQISSEVPQNLSASRPQDRQFILSSKKLLLSDSGFYLCAYPYWGADTEAFFGQGTRLTVV.

V usage is TRBV5-6 and J usage is TRBJ2-2; possibly TRBD1 for D (6 bases). The V end lost 1 base, the J end lost 3 bases, and 13 bases lay between the germline ends. The CDR3 covers 16 residues. Germline loops: CDR1 SGHDT, CDR2 YYEEEE. The CDR3 bases are TGTGCCAGCAGCTTGACGGGACATCTAGACACCGGGGAGCTGTTTTTT. Residues: CASSLTGHLDTGELFF.

This sequence joins TRBV10-3 and TRBJ1-4; D gene ambiguous. Trimming removed 8 bases at V and 8 bases at J, with 15 bases between. The CDR3 consists of 13 residues. Germline V CDR1 and CDR2: ENHRY, SYGVKD. The CDR3 spells CAIGNSDREKLFF. The CDR3 bases are TGTGCCATCGGTAACTCAGACCGCGAAAAACTGTTTTTT.

The CDR3 loop is CASRPPLSGAVNTEAFF. For the CDR3, the DNA is TGTGCCAGTAGGCCCCCCCTCTCAGGGGCTGTCAACACTGAAGCTTTCTTT. The chain uses TRBV19 and TRBJ1-1; D may be TRBD1 (6 bases). Germline CDR1 reads LNHDA; CDR2 reads SQIVND (reference sequence). The CDR3 loop spans 17 amino acids. The ends were cut back, 6 bases at V and 2 bases at J, with 22 bases in the middle.

The V gene is TRBV28, the J gene TRBJ2-1; tentatively, D is TRBD1 (7 bases). V shed 7 bases and J shed 5 bases, with 15 bases lying between them. Germline CDR1 is MDHEN and CDR2 is SYDVKM. The CDR3 has 14 amino acids. CDR3 loop: CASKRGTAHNEQFF. Here the CDR3 DNA reads TGTGCCAGCAAACGCGGGACAGCCCACAATGAGCAGTTCTTC. Based on the CDR3 plus reference TRBV28 and TRBJ2-1, the full variable domain is DVKVTQSSRYLVKRTGEKVFLECVQDMDHENMFWYRQDPGLGLRLIYFSYDVKMKEKGDIPEGYSVSREKKERFSLILESASTNQTSMYLCASKRGTAHNEQFFGPGTRLTVL.